Presented here are 13 T cell receptor beta chains from one specimen sequenced in a study of response to subunit inactivated influenza vaccine. TCRdb reprocessed the RT-PCR reads via MiXCR and lists one record per CDR3 protein. This repertoire shows approximately 700,000 distinct CDR3 sequences, approximately 15% found once; its top ten account for around a tenth. The sample consisted of PBMCs from blood, taken 11 to 12 days after vaccination. Source of these receptors: a man aged 50-59 years who received an inactivated influenza vaccine.

In its sample, this clonotype was seen many times. The V gene is TRBV7-9, the J gene TRBJ2-1, with 9 positions matching TRBD1. Germline loops: CDR1 SEHNR, CDR2 FQNEAQ (reference sequence). The CDR3 contains 13 residues. The CDR3 loop is CAYTGGLYNEQFF. For the CDR3, the DNA is TGTGCTTATACAGGGGGCCTCTACAATGAGCAGTTCTTC.

The chain joins TRBV10-1 to TRBJ2-3, with TRBD2 matching 10 bases. J was trimmed by 5 bases and V by 8 bases; bases with no gene match: 7. The germline V gene has CDR1 WNHNN and CDR2 SYGVQD (reference sequence). This CDR3 comprises 14 residues. The CDR3 region is CASRLAGEEDTQYF. The CDR3 bases are TGCGCCAGCCGCCTAGCGGGGGAGGAAGATACGCAGTATTTT.

The chain uses TRBV18 and TRBJ1-5; TRBD1 matches 7 bases. The V gene end was trimmed by 5 bases and the J gene end by 6 bases; junction bases not matched to a gene: 10. The CDR3 sequence is 15 residues long. From germline, CDR1 is KGHSH and CDR2 LQKENI. This CDR3 is CASSEDRETGQPQHF. Here the CDR3 DNA reads TGTGCCAGCTCAGAAGACAGGGAAACAGGTCAGCCCCAGCATTTT.

This clonotype was detected only a few times. This rearrangement joins TRBV20-1 to TRBJ2-7; 9 bases line up with TRBD1. The CDR3 extends over 12 amino acids. Germline CDR1 DFQATT, CDR2 SNEGSKA (reference sequence). The trim removed 7 bases at V and 3 bases at J, leaving 4 bases unmatched. CDR3 in DNA: TGCAGTGGTAAGACAGGGGGCTACGAGCAGTACTTC. Amino acid sequence: CSGKTGGYEQYF.

This clonotype was found many times. This rearrangement joins TRBV24-1 to TRBJ1-5; D is undetermined. Germline loops: CDR1 KGHDR, CDR2 SFDVKD. The V gene lost 3 bases and the J gene lost 1 base, with 12 bases spanning the gap. This CDR3 region has 16 residues. CDR3 sequence (DNA): TGTGCCACCAGTGATGGCGGACGGATGAGCAATCAGCCCCAGCATTTT. This translates into CATSDGGRMSNQPQHF.

A few counts support this clonotype. The chain uses TRBV4-3 and TRBJ1-2; no clear D gene. The CDR3 runs to 15 residues. CDR1 and CDR2 from the germline V gene are LGHNA and YSLEER. The V and J ends lost 0 bases and 4 bases respectively, with 12 bases between them. Written as DNA, the CDR3 is TGCGCCAGCAGCCAAGATCTGGCCGCGGGCTATGGCTACACCTTC. It translates to CASSQDLAAGYGYTF.

The chain couples TRBV5-1 to TRBJ2-2; D may be TRBD1 (6 bases). Trimming took off 0 bases at V and 6 bases at J, with 12 bases between the two ends. The CDR3 contains 15 residues. CDR1 and CDR2 from the germline V gene are SGHRS and YFSETQ. CDR3 nucleotide sequence: TGCGCCAGCAGCTTGGAGGCAGGGGTTTCCGGGGAGCTGTTTTTT. Encoded protein: CASSLEAGVSGELFF. The whole variable domain, filled in from reference TRBV5-1 and TRBJ2-2, reads KAGVTQTPRYLIKTRGQQVTLSCSPISGHRSVSWYQQTPGQGLQFLFEYFSETQRNKGNFPGRFSGRQFSNSRSEMNVSTLELGDSALYLCASSLEAGVSGELFFGEGSRLTVL.

This clonotype was counted a few times. V and J are TRBV7-2 and TRBJ2-2; no firm D call. The CDR3 extends over 17 amino acids. The germline V and J ends were trimmed by 1 base and 0 bases, with 12 bases remaining between them. The germline V gene encodes CDR1 SGHTA and CDR2 FQGNSA. The CDR3 region is CASSLVFSNANTGELFF. CDR3 bases: TGTGCCAGCAGCTTAGTTTTTTCTAACGCGAACACCGGGGAGCTGTTTTTT.

The V call is TRBV4-2, the J call TRBJ2-1, with D perhaps TRBD2 (5 bases). Trimming stripped 3 bases from V and 0 bases from J, with 12 bases between. Germline CDR1 LGHNA, CDR2 YNFKEQ. The CDR3 has 16 amino acids. The CDR3 region is CASSHPAARSYNEQFF. Written as DNA, the CDR3 is TGTGCCAGCAGCCACCCAGCGGCCCGCTCCTACAATGAGCAGTTCTTC.

This clonotype was found a few times. This sequence joins TRBV6-5 and TRBJ1-2, with TRBD1 as a possible D gene (5 bases). Trimming left V 0 bases short and J 4 bases short, with 9 bases between. Germline V gene data show CDR1 as MNHEY and CDR2 as SVGAGI. The CDR3 is made up of 14 amino acids. The CDR3 bases are TGTGCCAGCAGTTACTCACAGGCTTCCTATGGCTACACCTTC. Encoded protein: CASSYSQASYGYTF.

The table lists this clonotype with a few counts. The chain couples TRBV12-3 or TRBV12-4 to TRBJ1-3; 9 positions match TRBD1. CDR3 length equals 14 residues. V gave up 6 bases and J gave up 3 bases; unmatched junction bases: 3. The CDR3 loop is CASRQGAFGNTIYF. The CDR3 DNA sequence: TGTGCCAGCAGACAGGGGGCCTTTGGAAACACCATATATTTT.

The chain joins TRBV5-1 to TRBJ2-3, with 8 bases identical to TRBD1. Germline CDR1 SGHRS, CDR2 YFSETQ. The CDR3 spans 14 residues. The junction had 6 bases not matched to a gene; V was cut back by 6 bases and J by 3 bases. The CDR3 is CASTVGQGTDTQYF. DNA of the CDR3: TGCGCCAGCACCGTCGGACAGGGAACAGATACGCAGTATTTT. The variable domain in full, completed from reference TRBV5-1 and TRBJ2-3, reads KAGVTQTPRYLIKTRGQQVTLSCSPISGHRSVSWYQQTPGQGLQFLFEYFSETQRNKGNFPGRFSGRQFSNSRSEMNVSTLELGDSALYLCASTVGQGTDTQYFGPGTRLTVL.

The V gene is TRBV28, the J gene TRBJ2-5; D unclear. Germline V CDR1 and CDR2: MDHEN, SYDVKM. The CDR3 has 14 residues. With 0 bases removed from V and 2 bases from J, the gap between germline ends came to 7 bases. The CDR3 here is CASSLWAGQETQYF. In DNA form, the CDR3 reads TGTGCCAGCAGTTTATGGGCAGGACAAGAGACCCAGTACTTC.